The present T cell receptor beta chain was sequenced within a study of shared clonotypes between healthy human individuals. Whole-study results and caveats: In contrast to clonotypes shared by all four donors, non-shared clonotypes had lower generation probabilities. Some naive CD4 clonotypes, around 4.7%, turned up in common across several donors. There were few donors, and this limited the genetic and exposure-history diversity represented.

Germline V gene data show CDR1 as GTSNPN and CDR2 as SVGIG (reference sequence). With 0 bases removed from V and 4 bases from J, the gap between germline ends came to 7 bases. This CDR3 is built from 13 residues. The repertoire was sequenced with immunoSEQ multiplex PCR; TCRdb's copy has only in-frame clones and lacks some. The data show over a million clones, around 97% seen once. Comments on this clone: Its antigen is unidentified.

There were only Caucasian adults among the donors, and all lived in Nashville, Tennessee. The chain has TRBV30 and TRBJ1-3, with D unclear. This clonotype was sampled from a man aged 25-45 years in good health. The specimen sequenced was naive CD4+ T cells sorted from blood. Subset here: CD45RA+ positively selected. This CDR3 is CAWSVNVGNTIYF. As DNA, the CDR3 is TGTGCCTGGAGTGTAAACGTGGGAAACACCATATATTTT. Using reference TRBV30 and TRBJ1-3 for the parts outside the CDR3, the full variable domain is SQTIHQWPATLVQPVGSPLSLECTVEGTSNPNLYWYRQAAGRGLQLLFYSVGIGQISSEVPQNLSASRPQDRQFILSSKKLLLSDSGFYLCAWSVNVGNTIYFGEGSWLTVV.